Each of the 12 T cell receptor beta chains below was sequenced from the same sample in a study of identifying expanded T cells in peripheral blood. TCRdb's table, derived via immunoSEQ multiplex PCR, lists solely in-frame clones and lacks some. The sample lists 110,000 or so clones; about 87% were seen once. Sequencing used blood. The receptor set was obtained from a person aged 18 to 69 in good health.

The chain has TRBV7-9 and TRBJ1-5, with 10 bases that match TRBD1. Germline-derived CDR1 and CDR2 are SEHNR and FQNEAQ (reference sequence). The J segment lost 5 bases and the V segment lost 3 bases, leaving 7 bases of the junction unmatched. The CDR3 has 16 amino acids. The CDR3 DNA sequence: TGTGCCAGCAGCTTTTCCACCGGGACAGGGGATCAGCCCCAGCATTTT. Amino acids: CASSFSTGTGDQPQHF.

The J gene is TRBJ2-5, the V gene TRBV6-6; D is unresolved. The V gene's germline CDR1 is MNHNY and CDR2 SVGAGI (reference sequence). The CDR3 has 13 amino acids. V was shortened by 6 bases and J by 2 bases, with 10 bases between the two germline ends. CDR3 region: CASSPAGQETQYF. Written as DNA, the CDR3 is TGTGCCAGCAGCCCTGCCGGGCAAGAGACCCAGTACTTC.

The chain employs TRBV28 and TRBJ2-2, with a tentative D call TRBD2 (6 bases). Trimming took 2 bases from V and 4 from J, leaving 11 bases between them. The CDR3 spans 15 residues. CDR1 is MDHEN, CDR2 SYDVKM, per germline. The CDR3 DNA follows: TGTGCCAGCAGTTTAGGGCTAGCGCCCACCGGGGAGCTGTTTTTT. It encodes CASSLGLAPTGELFF.

This clone was counted a single time. This chain connects TRBV7-2 to TRBJ2-2; 8 bases are shared with TRBD1. The CDR3 has 16 residues. V gave up 5 bases and J gave up 1 base; unmatched junction bases: 6. CDR1 and CDR2 from the germline V gene are SGHTA and FQGNSA. The CDR3 loop reads CASSPDRGRNTGELFF. In DNA form, the CDR3 reads TGTGCCAGCAGCCCCGACAGGGGCAGGAACACCGGGGAGCTGTTTTTT.

The V call is TRBV25-1, the J call TRBJ2-2; D is unresolved. Germline V lookup: CDR1 MGHDK, CDR2 SYGVNS. V dropped 5 bases and J dropped 0 bases, with 10 bases sitting between them. The length of the CDR3 is 15 residues. The CDR3 reads CASSTSQSNTGELFF. The DNA for the CDR3 is TGTGCCAGCAGTACCTCGCAGTCGAACACCGGGGAGCTGTTTTTT.

The chain uses TRBV10-3 and TRBJ1-1, with D unclear. With 0 bases removed from V and 3 bases from J, the gap between germline ends came to 2 bases. The CDR3 sequence is 12 residues long. Germline V gene data show CDR1 as ENHRY and CDR2 as SYGVKD. CDR3: CAISESDTEAFF. In DNA form, the CDR3 reads TGTGCCATCAGTGAGTCTGACACTGAAGCTTTCTTT.

The chain is built from TRBV2 and TRBJ1-2, with a possible D match to TRBD1 (5 bases). V was pared by 6 bases and J by 6 bases, with 17 bases between. The CDR3 consists of 14 residues. Looked up from germline, CDR1 is SNHLY and CDR2 is FYNNEI. The CDR3 region is CASRKEGIGDGYTF. The CDR3 DNA reads TGTGCCAGCAGGAAGGAGGGAATAGGGGATGGCTACACCTTC.

The chain joins TRBV2 to TRBJ2-5, with 14 bases lining up with TRBD2. CDR3 length: 15 amino acids. V shed 6 bases and J 6 bases; nucleotides not matched to a gene: 6. The V gene's germline CDR1 is SNHLY and CDR2 FYNNEI. The DNA of the CDR3 is TGTGCCAGCAGCGACGGGACTAGCGGGAGTAAGACCCAGTACTTC. It encodes CASSDGTSGSKTQYF.

The CDR3 is CASSAPGGQISGNTIYF. As DNA, the CDR3 is TGTGCCAGCAGTGCCCCTGGCGGACAGATCTCTGGAAACACCATATATTTT. The chain links TRBV6-1 to TRBJ1-3; D is perhaps TRBD1 (6 bases). The CDR3 loop spans 17 amino acids. V shed 4 bases and J shed 0 bases, with 16 bases lying between them. Per germline, CDR1 MNHNS and CDR2 SASEGT.

J is TRBJ2-5 and V is TRBV7-2; D call uncertain. CDR1 is SGHTA and CDR2 is FQGNSA in the germline V gene. CDR3 size: 14 residues. Between the trimmed V and J ends, which lost 5 bases and 5 bases, there was a span of 15 bases. Written as DNA, the CDR3 is TGTGCCAGCAGCGCGGTCCCTACTCGGGAGACCCAGTACTTC. Amino acid sequence: CASSAVPTRETQYF. Looking up the rest from reference TRBV7-2 and TRBJ2-5 gives the full variable domain: GAGVSQSPSNKVTEKGKDVELRCDPISGHTALYWYRQSLGQGLEFLIYFQGNSAPDKSGLPSDRFSAERTGGSVSTLTIQRTQQEDSAVYLCASSAVPTRETQYFGPGTRLLVL.

This chain joins TRBV9 and TRBJ1-1; tentatively, D is TRBD1 (5 bases). Germline V CDR1 and CDR2: SGDLS, YYNGEE. Trimming pared 0 bases from V and 2 bases from J, leaving 8 bases between. The CDR3 runs to 14 residues. Here the CDR3 reads CASSVDGGNTEAFF. In nucleotides, the CDR3 is TGTGCCAGCAGCGTAGACGGGGGTAACACTGAAGCTTTCTTT.

The chain uses TRBV4-3 and TRBJ2-2; TRBD1 is a possible D gene (6 bases). Trimming removed 6 bases at V and 1 base at J, with 12 bases between. This CDR3 has 15 amino acids. Per the germline V gene, CDR1 is LGHNA and CDR2 is YSLEER. DNA for the CDR3: TGCGCCAGCAGACCCGGACAGCTGAACACCGGGGAGCTGTTTTTT. Translation: CASRPGQLNTGELFF.